These T cell receptor beta chains were read from a single sample in a study of T cells after yellow fever vaccination. One entry per CDR3 protein results from TCRdb running MiXCR on the 5' RACE reads. The sample carries some 300,000 distinct CDR3 sequences, around a tenth recorded once. Sequencing was performed on CD4+ T cells sorted from PBMCs, taken 45 days after the yellow fever booster vaccination. All receptors come from a man between 18 and 35 years old who received the YFV17D yellow fever vaccine. CDR3s leave out the opening cysteine and the closing phenylalanine or tryptophan.

j_call	v_call	cdr3_length	cdr3_aa
TRBJ1-5	TRBV4-3	13	ASSQDRQLGQPQH
TRBJ2-1	TRBV4-2	15	ASSQDFSGGGYNEQF
TRBJ2-2	TRBV19	13	ASSIPGVVTGELF
TRBJ1-1	TRBV28	9	ASSVSTEAF
TRBJ1-2	TRBV12-3/TRBV12-4	12	ASSSWGFDYGYT
TRBJ2-3	TRBV18	16	ASSPLGPTLVGTDTQY
TRBJ2-2	TRBV10-3	11	AIQEGNTGELF
TRBJ1-1	TRBV5-1	12	ASSLDRTNTEAF
TRBJ2-1	TRBV7-9	15	ASSPRSGRGGQDEQF
TRBJ2-7	TRBV6-5	13	ASSYSEVKGYEQY
TRBJ2-2	TRBV7-2	12	ASSLVGGAGELF
TRBJ1-1	TRBV29-1	11	SAGQLMNTEAF
TRBJ2-7	TRBV27	13	ASSRTPGSGREQY
TRBJ2-1	TRBV18	11	ASSPFPDNEQF
TRBJ2-1	TRBV6-5	15	ASSSYGGRVRNNEQF
TRBJ2-5	TRBV5-1	13	ASSLSSGNQETQY